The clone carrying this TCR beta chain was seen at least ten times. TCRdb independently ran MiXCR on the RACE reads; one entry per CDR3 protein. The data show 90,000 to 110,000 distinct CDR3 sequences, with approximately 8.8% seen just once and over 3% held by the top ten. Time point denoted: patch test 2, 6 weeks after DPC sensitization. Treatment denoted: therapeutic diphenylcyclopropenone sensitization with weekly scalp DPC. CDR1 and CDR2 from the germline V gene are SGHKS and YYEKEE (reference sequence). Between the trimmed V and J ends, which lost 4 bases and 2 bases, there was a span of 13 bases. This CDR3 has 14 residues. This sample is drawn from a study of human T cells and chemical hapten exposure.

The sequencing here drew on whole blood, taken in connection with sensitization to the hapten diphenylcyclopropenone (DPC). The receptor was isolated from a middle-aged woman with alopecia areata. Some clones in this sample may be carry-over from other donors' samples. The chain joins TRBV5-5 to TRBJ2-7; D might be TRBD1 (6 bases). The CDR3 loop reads CASSKTGLTYEQYF. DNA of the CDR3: TGTGCCAGCAGCAAGACAGGCCTTACCTACGAGCAGTACTTC.